The entry below gives a single TCR beta chain sequence along with its context. Its antigen is undetermined. The protocol was immunoSEQ multiplex PCR, while the TCRdb copy is restricted to in-frame clones and leaves out a portion. The sample has under 45,000 clones; about 74% are singletons. These data originate in a study of PD-1 blockade in classical Hodgkin lymphoma. Whole-study findings and limits: Complete responders showed a baseline diversity that resembled the diversity of newly diagnosed patients.

CDR1 and CDR2 from the germline V gene are GTSNPN and SVGIG (reference sequence). The CDR3 is made up of 14 amino acids. V gave up 0 bases and J gave up 2 bases, with 10 bases separating them. The patients all showed relapse after autologous stem cell transplantation, while their brentuximab vedotin exposure varied. The starting material was peripheral blood mononuclear cells (PBMCs), obtained at baseline. The rearrangement links TRBV30 to TRBJ1-1; D is possibly TRBD1 (6 bases). This clonotype was obtained from a human donor with classical Hodgkin lymphoma. DNA of the CDR3: TGTGCCTGGAGTGTGTGGGGGCTCAACACTGAAGCTTTCTTT. Translation gives CAWSVWGLNTEAFF. Supplemented by reference TRBV30 and TRBJ1-1, the full variable domain reads SQTIHQWPATLVQPVGSPLSLECTVEGTSNPNLYWYRQAAGRGLQLLFYSVGIGQISSEVPQNLSASRPQDRQFILSSKKLLLSDSGFYLCAWSVWGLNTEAFFGQGTRLTVV.